One T cell receptor beta chain is described in this entry. Its target is not known. This sample was taken from a study of identifying expanded T cells in peripheral blood. General study points: Clone count variance between roughly 2-week samples rose with total template count. Differentially abundant clones: about 1.2 between replicates, roughly 16 at roughly 13 days, less than 20 at four.

This CDR3 region has 15 residues. V gave up 2 bases and J gave up 0 bases, with 10 bases separating them. Looked up from germline, CDR1 is SGHAT and CDR2 is FQNNGV. The table came from immunoSEQ multiplex PCR; TCRdb's copy has only in-frame clones and leaves some out. Of 70,000 to 95,000 clones listed, around nine tenths are singletons. Healthy donors had no documented immune events, such as infections, while sampled. The specimen sequenced was blood. This receptor was identified in a person between 18 and 69 years old in good health. This chain connects TRBV11-2 to TRBJ1-1; D remains ambiguous. The CDR3 nucleotides read TGTGCCAGCAGCTTATGGGCTGGGTTGAACACTGAAGCTTTCTTT. The encoded protein is CASSLWAGLNTEAFF.